This TCR beta chain was captured by sequencing in a study of PD-1 blockade in classical Hodgkin lymphoma. The data were produced by immunoSEQ multiplex PCR, yet TCRdb's version contains in-frame clones alone and is incomplete. In the table there are more than 30,000 clones, around 80% of which are singletons. This clone has a single count. The time point denotes: cycle 4 day 1 (C4D1), after less than seven weeks of nivolumab. Brentuximab vedotin exposure varied among the patients, all of whom had relapsed after autologous stem cell transplantation. V shed 0 bases and J shed 6 bases, with 10 bases lying between them. Germline lookup yields CDR1 SGHDT and CDR2 YYEEEE. CDR3 length equals 15 residues.

The clonotype originates from a human donor with classical Hodgkin lymphoma. The starting material was peripheral blood mononuclear cells (PBMCs), obtained before the fourth cycle of nivolumab. This chain links TRBV5-6 with TRBJ1-6; TRBD1 is a possible D gene (6 bases). CDR3 nucleotide sequence: TGTGCCAGCAGCTTGGGGGGACAAAGTAATTCACCCCTCCACTTT. Protein: CASSLGGQSNSPLHF. Variable domain in full (rest from reference TRBV5-6 and TRBJ1-6): DAGVTQSPTHLIKTRGQQVTLRCSPKSGHDTVSWYQQALGQGPQFIFQYYEEEERQRGNFPDRFSGHQFPNYSSELNVNALLLGDSALYLCASSLGGQSNSPLHFGNGTRLTVT.